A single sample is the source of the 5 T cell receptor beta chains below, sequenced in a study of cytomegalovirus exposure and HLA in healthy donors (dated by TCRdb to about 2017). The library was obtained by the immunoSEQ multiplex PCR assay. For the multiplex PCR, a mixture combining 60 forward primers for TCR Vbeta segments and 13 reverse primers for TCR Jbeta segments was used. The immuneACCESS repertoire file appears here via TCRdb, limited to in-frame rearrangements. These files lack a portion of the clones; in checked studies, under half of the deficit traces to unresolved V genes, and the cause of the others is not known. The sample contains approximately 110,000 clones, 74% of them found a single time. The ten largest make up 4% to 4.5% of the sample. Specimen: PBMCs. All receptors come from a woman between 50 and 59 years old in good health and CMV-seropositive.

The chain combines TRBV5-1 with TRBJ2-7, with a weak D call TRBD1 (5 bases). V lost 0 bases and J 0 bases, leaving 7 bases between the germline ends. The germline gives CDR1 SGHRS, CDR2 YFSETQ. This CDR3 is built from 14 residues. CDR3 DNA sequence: TGCGCCAGCAGCTTGGAGGGGCACTCCTACGAGCAGTACTTC. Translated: CASSLEGHSYEQYF.

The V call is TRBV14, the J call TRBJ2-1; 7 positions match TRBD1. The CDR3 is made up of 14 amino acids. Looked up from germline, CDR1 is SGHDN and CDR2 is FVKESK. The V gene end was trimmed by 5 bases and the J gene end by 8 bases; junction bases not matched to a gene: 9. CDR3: CASSDWTGRDEQFF. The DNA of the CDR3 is TGTGCCAGCAGCGACTGGACAGGACGTGATGAGCAGTTCTTC.

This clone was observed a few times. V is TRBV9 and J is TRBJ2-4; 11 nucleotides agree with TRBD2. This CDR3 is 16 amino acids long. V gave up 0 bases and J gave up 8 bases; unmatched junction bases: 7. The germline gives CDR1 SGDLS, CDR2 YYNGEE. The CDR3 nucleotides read TGTGCCAGCAGCGTAGGCGGTAGCGGGGGGGCCGACATTCAGTACTTC. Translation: CASSVGGSGGADIQYF.

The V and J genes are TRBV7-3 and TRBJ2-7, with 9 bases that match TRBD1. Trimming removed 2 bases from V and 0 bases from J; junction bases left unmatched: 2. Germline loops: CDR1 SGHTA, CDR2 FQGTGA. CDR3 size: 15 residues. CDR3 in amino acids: CASSLGTGFSYEQYF. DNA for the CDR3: TGTGCCAGCAGCTTAGGGACAGGGTTCTCCTACGAGCAGTACTTC.

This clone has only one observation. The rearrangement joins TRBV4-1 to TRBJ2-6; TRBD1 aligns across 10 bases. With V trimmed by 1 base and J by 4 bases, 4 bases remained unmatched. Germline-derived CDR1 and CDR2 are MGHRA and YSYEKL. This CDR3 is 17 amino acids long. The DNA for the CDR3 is TGCGCCAGCAGCCAAGGACAGGGGGCGCCCGGGGCCAACGTCCTGACTTTC. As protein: CASSQGQGAPGANVLTF.